The 32 T cell receptor beta chains in this list originate from one sample, sequenced in a study of response to subunit inactivated influenza vaccine (dated by TCRdb to the late 2010s). Libraries were constructed by RT-PCR. Sequencing was carried out with an Illumina HiSeq 2500. The public reads were reanalyzed by TCRdb: fastp trimming at Q25, MiXCR alignment, in-frame beta chains only. When rows share a CDR3 protein, they turn into one entry using the most common DNA and genes. Recorded for this sample are about 620,000 distinct CDR3 sequences; about 11% of them occurred a single time. The top ten hold roughly 9.6% of the sample. The same sample was also studied in work on T cells expressing NK-cell markers. The second paper states: TCR beta cDNA libraries were made by 5'RACE template switching that added a universal primer site and unique molecular identifiers.

Sequenced material: PBMCs from blood, taken on the day of vaccination. The origin of the receptors is a man in his fifties or sixties who received an inactivated influenza vaccine. Donor details come from another sample of the same person, matched by shared clones.

This clonotype was seen a handful of times. The chain employs TRBV7-2 and TRBJ2-5, with D possibly being TRBD1 (6 bases). Germline lookup yields CDR1 SGHTA and CDR2 FQGNSA. This CDR3 comprises 16 residues. Trimming removed 0 bases from V and 2 bases from J, with 13 bases in between. CDR3 DNA: TGTGCCAGCAGCTTAGCGCTACTCGGGACACAAGAGACCCAGTACTTC. It encodes CASSLALLGTQETQYF.

This clonotype was picked up a small number of times. The chain employs TRBV20-1 and TRBJ2-5; no firm D call. Trimming cost V 0 bases and J 4 bases, with 9 bases left between them. The germline gives CDR1 DFQATT, CDR2 SNEGSKA (reference sequence). The CDR3 totals 13 residues. The CDR3 is CSARDPPSETQYF. The CDR3 nucleotides read TGCAGTGCTAGAGATCCCCCCTCAGAGACCCAGTACTTC.

CDR3 protein: CASTYLRNTGELFF. The CDR3 DNA is TGTGCCAGCACGTACTTGAGGAACACCGGGGAGCTGTTTTTT. V is TRBV19 and J is TRBJ2-2; D ambiguous. This CDR3 has 14 residues. From germline, CDR1 is LNHDA and CDR2 SQIVND (reference sequence). V dropped 9 bases and J dropped 1 base, with 12 bases sitting between them.

CDR3 sequence reads: CASTPPGTGYNEQFF. CDR3 in DNA: TGTGCCAGCACCCCCCCGGGAACCGGATACAATGAGCAGTTCTTC. V gene TRBV12-3 or TRBV12-4 combines with J gene TRBJ2-1, with D maybe TRBD2 (5 bases). The CDR3 is made up of 15 amino acids. V lost 7 bases to trimming and J lost 4 bases, with 17 bases between them.

The V call is TRBV9, the J call TRBJ2-7; D unresolved. This CDR3 is 15 amino acids long. The V end lost 0 bases, the J end lost 4 bases, and 14 bases lay between the germline ends. Germline values: CDR1 SGDLS, CDR2 YYNGEE. The CDR3 loop reads CASSVGVQLAYEQYF. The CDR3 DNA reads TGTGCCAGCAGCGTAGGGGTCCAACTGGCATACGAGCAGTACTTC.

This clonotype has more than one count but fewer than ten. V gene TRBV5-1 combines with J gene TRBJ1-4, with D unclear. Germline CDR1 is SGHRS and CDR2 is YFSETQ. CDR3 length equals 14 residues. The V end lost 4 bases, the J end lost 10 bases, and 17 bases lay between the germline ends. The CDR3 here is CASSADAGWGKLFF. The DNA of the CDR3 is TGCGCCAGCAGCGCCGACGCCGGCTGGGGAAAACTGTTTTTT.

The chain recombines TRBV20-1 with TRBJ2-2, with a weak D call TRBD2 (6 bases). The CDR3 is 16 amino acids. The germline CDR1 and CDR2 sequences are DFQATT and SNEGSKA (reference sequence). The ends were cut back, 1 base at V and 4 bases at J, with 16 bases in the middle. This chain's CDR3 is CSARVGPGLVTGELFF. As DNA, the CDR3 is TGCAGTGCTAGAGTTGGGCCGGGACTCGTCACCGGGGAGCTGTTTTTT.

The chain uses TRBV7-2 and TRBJ2-3; a possible D gene is TRBD2 (6 bases). The CDR3 has 15 amino acids. Germline lookup yields CDR1 SGHTA and CDR2 FQGNSA. V lost 5 bases and J lost 3, with 15 bases in between. The CDR3 DNA reads TGTGCCAGCAGCCGAGCGGGCCATGAAACAGATACGCAGTATTTT. Its translation: CASSRAGHETDTQYF.

This clonotype appeared a few times. This sequence joins TRBV5-5 and TRBJ2-7; tentative D call: TRBD2 (6 bases). This CDR3 region has 12 residues. Trimming left V 3 bases short and J 2 bases short, with 6 bases between. In germline, CDR1 is SGHKS, CDR2 YYEKEE (reference sequence). This CDR3 is CASSWTTYEQYF. For the CDR3, the DNA is TGTGCCAGCAGCTGGACTACCTACGAGCAGTACTTC.

In this sample, this clonotype turned up a few times. The genes are TRBV5-1 and TRBJ2-3; 11 bases are shared with TRBD2. CDR3 length equals 16 residues. CDR1 SGHRS and CDR2 YFSETQ come from the germline V gene. Losses at the gene ends were 2 bases for V and 2 bases for J; bases not matched to a gene: 4. The CDR3 protein is CASSFTSGGSTDTQYF. Here the CDR3 DNA reads TGCGCCAGCAGCTTTACTAGCGGGGGCTCCACAGATACGCAGTATTTT.

V gene TRBV28 combines with J gene TRBJ1-5; no firm D call. Trimming removed 2 bases from V and 9 bases from J, with 11 bases in between. CDR1 and CDR2 (germline): MDHEN, SYDVKM. This CDR3 is built from 13 residues. CDR3 residues: CASSLNERGPQHF. As DNA, the CDR3 is TGTGCCAGCAGTTTAAACGAACGTGGGCCCCAGCATTTT.

This clonotype has just a few counts. CDR3 residues: CASSYAGGWYNEQFF. The DNA for the CDR3 is TGTGCCAGCAGTTACGCCGGGGGCTGGTATAATGAGCAGTTCTTC. The rearrangement joins TRBV6-2 or TRBV6-3 to TRBJ2-1; D may correspond to TRBD1 or TRBD2 (6 bases each). This CDR3 has 15 amino acids. With 2 bases removed from V and 7 bases from J, the gap between germline ends came to 15 bases. Germline V gene data show CDR1 as MNHEY and CDR2 as SVGEGT.

For this clonotype: This may come from a read error, since a much larger clone is one base off. This chain uses TRBV12-3 or TRBV12-4 with TRBJ1-1; D remains ambiguous. CDR3 length: 14 amino acids. The CDR3 sequence is CTSSFSEAGTEAFF. In nucleotides, the CDR3 is TGTACCAGCAGTTTTTCAGAGGCAGGCACTGAAGCTTTCTTT.

The chain couples TRBV19 to TRBJ2-7; D unresolved. V lost 6 bases, J lost 4 bases, and 19 bases lay in between. The CDR3 covers 15 residues. Germline CDR1 reads LNHDA; CDR2 reads SQIVND (reference sequence). The CDR3 region has the DNA TGTGCCAGTAGGCACAGCTTCGGATTTGGTTACGAGCAGTACTTC. Its translation: CASRHSFGFGYEQYF.

This clonotype has a handful of counts. The chain is built from TRBV7-8 and TRBJ2-5, with D hard to call. Germline V gives CDR1 SGHVS, CDR2 FQNEAQ. The CDR3 has 12 residues. V lost 5 bases and J lost 5, with 9 bases in between. CDR3 sequence (DNA): TGTGCCAGCAGCCCGGTGCCGGAGACCCAGTACTTC. Translated, it gives CASSPVPETQYF.

This rearrangement joins TRBV7-9 to TRBJ2-3; 8 nucleotides align to TRBD2. The germline CDR1 and CDR2 sequences are SEHNR and FQNEAQ (reference sequence). Losses at the gene ends were 5 bases for V and 7 bases for J; bases not matched to a gene: 2. This CDR3 contains 12 residues. The CDR3, as DNA: TGTGCCAGCAGCCGACTAGCGAATACGCAGTATTTT. Amino acid sequence: CASSRLANTQYF.

This clonotype showed up just a few times. The gene calls are TRBV5-1 and TRBJ2-1, with D possibly matching TRBD2 (6 bases). V gave up 4 bases and J gave up 2 bases, with 16 bases separating them. The germline V gene encodes CDR1 SGHRS and CDR2 YFSETQ. The CDR3 is made up of 16 amino acids. CDR3 amino acids: CASSEGLEGAYNEQFF. In DNA form, the CDR3 reads TGCGCCAGCAGCGAGGGACTCGAAGGGGCCTACAATGAGCAGTTCTTC.

The gene calls are TRBV10-3 and TRBJ2-7, with TRBD2 matching 13 bases. This CDR3 has 18 residues. V was clipped by 2 bases and J by 2 bases; unmatched bases: 9. Germline V gives CDR1 ENHRY, CDR2 SYGVKD. CDR3 DNA: TGTGCCATCAGTGAGATGGGACTAGCGGGGCCCTGGACCTACGAGCAGTACTTC. Its translation: CAISEMGLAGPWTYEQYF.

In this sample, this clonotype turned up many times. CDR3 sequence reads: CSATNRQGNQPQHF. The CDR3 DNA reads TGCAGTGCAACAAACAGACAGGGGAATCAGCCCCAGCATTTT. This chain joins TRBV20-1 and TRBJ1-5; 8 bases agree with TRBD1. CDR1 DFQATT and CDR2 SNEGSKA come from the germline V gene (reference sequence). The CDR3 totals 14 residues. The J segment lost 4 bases and the V segment lost 6 bases, leaving 8 bases of the junction unmatched.

The chain couples TRBV4-1 to TRBJ1-2; no definite D call. Trimming took off 4 bases at V and 5 bases at J, with 17 bases between the two ends. There are 15 residues in the CDR3. Germline V gene sequence: CDR1 MGHRA, CDR2 YSYEKL. DNA of the CDR3: TGCGCCAGCAGCCCTTCTTCGACGGTGGGATATGGCTACACCTTC. It yields the protein CASSPSSTVGYGYTF.

There are a few counts of this clonotype. The chain joins TRBV12-3 or TRBV12-4 to TRBJ2-1; perhaps TRBD2 as D (7 bases). The length of the CDR3 is 14 residues. Between the trimmed V and J ends, which lost 3 bases and 8 bases, there was a span of 14 bases. The DNA for the CDR3 is TGTGCCAGCAGTTTGGGGGGGCAGTCACATGAGCAGTTCTTC. It is translated as CASSLGGQSHEQFF.

For this clonotype: An end of the junction differs from the germline gene, which may be a read error. This rearrangement joins TRBV7-2 to TRBJ1-1; weak D call: TRBD1 (5 bases). Germline assignment: CDR1 SGHTA and CDR2 FQGNSA. The CDR3 sequence is 13 residues long. The CDR3 nucleotides read TGTGCCAGCAGCTCTCTCGGGGGTACTGAAGCTTCCTTT. Encoded protein: CASSSLGGTEASF.

The sample holds many counts of this clonotype. The chain recombines TRBV5-1 with TRBJ1-5; D is unresolved. The germline CDR1 and CDR2 sequences are SGHRS and YFSETQ. Between the trimmed V and J ends, which lost 6 bases and 2 bases, there was a span of 18 bases. The CDR3 runs to 16 residues. CDR3 nucleotides: TGCGCCAGCAACGACACCCCGGGGAATTGCAATCAGCCCCAGCATTTT. Its translation: CASNDTPGNCNQPQHF.

This clonotype was detected many times. The J gene is TRBJ2-3, the V gene TRBV29-1; TRBD2 is a possible D gene (5 bases). V was shortened by 5 bases and J by 3 bases, with 9 bases between the two germline ends. The germline gives CDR1 SQVTM, CDR2 ANQGSEA. The CDR3 covers 12 residues. The CDR3 here is CSVPRRTDTQYF. DNA for the CDR3: TGCAGCGTTCCAAGGAGGACAGATACGCAGTATTTT.

This clonotype was seen only a few times. V and J are TRBV6-5 and TRBJ1-1; D remains ambiguous. Germline CDR1 and CDR2: MNHEY and SVGAGI. This CDR3 is 14 amino acids long. The V end was cut by 2 bases, the J end by 11 bases, with 18 bases between. CDR3 region: CASSYLAEPSEAFF. The DNA of the CDR3 is TGTGCCAGCAGTTACCTGGCAGAACCTTCGGAGGCTTTCTTT.

This clonotype was seen ten or more times. This chain connects TRBV4-2 to TRBJ2-2, with 14 positions matching TRBD2. Per the germline V gene, CDR1 is LGHNA and CDR2 is YNFKEQ. This CDR3 spans 19 amino acids. With V trimmed by 3 bases and J by 5 bases, 11 bases remained unmatched. CDR3 sequence: CASSHRTSGGTRGTGELFF. For the CDR3, the DNA is TGTGCCAGCAGCCATCGGACTAGCGGGGGGACCCGAGGTACCGGGGAGCTGTTTTTT.

The chain's CDR3 is CASSVGDTYEQYF. The CDR3 DNA reads TGTGCCAGCAGCGTAGGGGATACCTACGAGCAGTACTTC. This rearrangement joins TRBV9 to TRBJ2-7, with unresolved D. V was clipped by 0 bases and J by 2 bases, with 6 bases between them. The germline CDR1 and CDR2 sequences are SGDLS and YYNGEE. The CDR3 covers 13 residues.

This clonotype turned up a few times. The chain recombines TRBV11-2 with TRBJ2-1; the match to TRBD1 covers 9 bases. Losses at the gene ends were 5 bases for V and 4 bases for J; bases not matched to a gene: 6. The length of the CDR3 is 15 residues. Germline CDR1 is SGHAT and CDR2 is FQNNGV. The CDR3 loop is CASSPAQGAYNEQFF. CDR3 nucleotides: TGTGCCAGCAGCCCTGCACAGGGGGCGTACAATGAGCAGTTCTTC.

This clonotype occurred a few times. The rearrangement links TRBV20-1 to TRBJ1-5, with TRBD1 matching 8 bases. Germline V lookup: CDR1 DFQATT, CDR2 SNEGSKA (reference sequence). V dropped 2 bases and J dropped 11; count of bases not matched to a gene: 8. CDR3 length equals 13 residues. The CDR3 nucleotides read TGCAGTGCTAGAACAGGGGGTCATATCGCCCAGCATTTT. Translation: CSARTGGHIAQHF.

This clonotype was found a few times. V and J are TRBV3-1 and TRBJ2-7, with D possibly being TRBD2 (6 bases). Germline V gene sequence: CDR1 LGHDT, CDR2 YNNKEL (reference sequence). The CDR3 runs 15 residues. Trimming cost V 1 base and J 2 bases, with 12 bases left between them. CDR3 nucleotides: TGTGCCAGCAGCCAAGGTAGGCAGCGGGCCTACGAGCAGTACTTC. This gives the protein CASSQGRQRAYEQYF.

This clonotype was seen repeatedly, ten times or more. The chain has TRBV20-1 and TRBJ1-4; D might be TRBD1 (5 bases). The CDR3 contains 13 residues. Germline V gene data show CDR1 as DFQATT and CDR2 as SNEGSKA (reference sequence). With 6 bases removed from V and 8 bases from J, the gap between germline ends came to 16 bases. As DNA, the CDR3 is TGCAGTGCAACCCCGGGGACTCGGGAAAAACTGTTTTTT. Encoded protein: CSATPGTREKLFF.

This clonotype came up a few times. This chain's CDR3 is CASSPRRSTDTQYF. The CDR3 nucleotides are TGTGCCAGCAGCCCTCGTCGCAGCACAGATACGCAGTATTTT. The chain has TRBV5-5 and TRBJ2-3; D is undetermined. Per germline, CDR1 SGHKS and CDR2 YYEKEE (reference sequence). CDR3 size: 14 residues. V shed 4 bases and J shed 0 bases, with 9 bases lying between them.